These T cell receptor beta chains were read from a single sample in a study of T cells in Graves' hyperthyroidism and ophthalmopathy. A single record per CDR3 protein comes from TCRdb applying MiXCR to the multiplex PCR reads. The table includes around 580,000 distinct CDR3 sequences, 16% detected once. Sequencing input: blood. Receptor source: a woman aged 18 to 35 with Graves' hyperthyroidism. Each CDR3 is given with its conserved first and last residue. The order of the fields is clone size, J gene, V gene, D gene, CDR3 protein, CDR3 DNA. A D gene is named only where the DNA matches it firmly. Clone size is not always given. Where it is, it says once, few, many or a class for expanded clones.

clone size: .; J gene: TRBJ2-1; V gene: TRBV20-1; D gene: .; CDR3 protein: CSARSNSGEQFF; CDR3 DNA: TGCAGTGCTAGATCCAATAGCGGTGAGCAGTTCTTC
clone size: many; J gene: TRBJ1-6; V gene: TRBV7-3; D gene: .; CDR3 protein: CASSLYPDSPLHF; CDR3 DNA: TGTGCCAGCAGCTTATACCCCGATTCACCCCTCCACTTT
clone size: many; J gene: TRBJ2-7; V gene: TRBV20-1; D gene: TRBD2; CDR3 protein: CSAPGGLAGSYEQYF; CDR3 DNA: TGCAGTGCTCCTGGAGGTCTAGCGGGCTCCTACGAGCAGTACTTC
clone size: .; J gene: TRBJ2-7; V gene: TRBV5-5; D gene: .; CDR3 protein: CASSLLPGYEQYF; CDR3 DNA: TGTGCCAGCAGCTTGCTGCCAGGCTACGAGCAGTACTTC
clone size: many; J gene: TRBJ2-6; V gene: TRBV4-3; D gene: .; CDR3 protein: CASSQGGGSGANVLTF; CDR3 DNA: TGCGCCAGCAGCCAAGGCGGCGGATCTGGGGCCAACGTCCTGACTTTC
clone size: .; J gene: TRBJ2-1; V gene: TRBV10-3; D gene: TRBD2; CDR3 protein: CAISASGTSDYNEQFF; CDR3 DNA: TGTGCCATCAGTGCTTCCGGGACTAGCGACTACAATGAGCAGTTCTTC
clone size: .; J gene: TRBJ2-1; V gene: TRBV7-2; D gene: .; CDR3 protein: CASSLRDVGFDEQFF; CDR3 DNA: TGTGCCAGCAGCCTAAGGGACGTGGGCTTCGATGAGCAGTTCTTC
clone size: few; J gene: TRBJ2-5; V gene: TRBV12-3/TRBV12-4; D gene: .; CDR3 protein: CASATGGPETQYF; CDR3 DNA: TGTGCCAGCGCTACCGGGGGGCCTGAGACCCAGTACTTC
clone size: many; J gene: TRBJ2-5; V gene: TRBV20-1; D gene: TRBD1; CDR3 protein: CRVYPSDRARETQYF; CDR3 DNA: TGCAGGGTATACCCTTCAGACAGGGCTAGGGAGACCCAGTACTTC
clone size: many; J gene: TRBJ2-3; V gene: TRBV20-1; D gene: .; CDR3 protein: CSVRLPGTDTQYF; CDR3 DNA: TGCAGTGTACGTCTCCCGGGCACAGATACGCAGTATTTT
clone size: .; J gene: TRBJ2-1; V gene: TRBV4-2; D gene: .; CDR3 protein: CASSQGSSVYNEQFF; CDR3 DNA: TGTGCCAGCAGCCAAGGCTCTAGCGTGTACAATGAGCAGTTCTTC
clone size: many; J gene: TRBJ2-7; V gene: TRBV29-1; D gene: .; CDR3 protein: CSVAPGGYSYEQYF; CDR3 DNA: TGCAGCGTCGCCCCGGGCGGGTACTCCTACGAGCAGTACTTC
clone size: many; J gene: TRBJ2-7; V gene: TRBV9; D gene: TRBD1; CDR3 protein: CASSPSGDRVYEQYF; CDR3 DNA: TGTGCCAGCAGCCCCTCCGGGGACAGGGTCTACGAGCAGTACTTC
clone size: many; J gene: TRBJ2-7; V gene: TRBV20-1; D gene: TRBD1; CDR3 protein: CSARDLRTGDDSYEQYF; CDR3 DNA: TGCAGTGCTAGAGATCTGAGGACAGGGGATGACTCCTACGAGCAGTACTTC
clone size: many; J gene: TRBJ1-1; V gene: TRBV12-3/TRBV12-4; D gene: TRBD1; CDR3 protein: CASSQQGTVNTEAFF; CDR3 DNA: TGTGCCAGCAGTCAACAGGGGACGGTGAACACTGAAGCTTTCTTT
clone size: few; J gene: TRBJ2-2; V gene: TRBV15; D gene: .; CDR3 protein: CATSRVGRAGPGTGELFF; CDR3 DNA: TGTGCCACCAGCAGAGTGGGCAGGGCTGGACCGGGGACCGGGGAGCTGTTTTTT
clone size: .; J gene: TRBJ2-6; V gene: TRBV7-2; D gene: TRBD1; CDR3 protein: CASSSTGPGANVLTF; CDR3 DNA: TGTGCCAGCAGCTCGACAGGGCCTGGGGCCAACGTCCTGACTTTC
clone size: few; J gene: TRBJ2-7; V gene: TRBV14; D gene: TRBD2; CDR3 protein: CASSQGFLAGNYEQYF; CDR3 DNA: TGTGCCAGCAGCCAAGGATTCCTAGCGGGAAACTACGAGCAGTACTTC
clone size: .; J gene: TRBJ2-1; V gene: TRBV24-1; D gene: .; CDR3 protein: CATSRPNSYNEQFF; CDR3 DNA: TGTGCCACCAGTCGTCCGAACTCCTACAATGAGCAGTTCTTC
clone size: many; J gene: TRBJ2-1; V gene: TRBV20-1; D gene: .; CDR3 protein: CSALVIRNEQFF; CDR3 DNA: TGCAGTGCCTTAGTAATAAGGAATGAGCAGTTCTTC
clone size: many; J gene: TRBJ2-5; V gene: TRBV27; D gene: TRBD1; CDR3 protein: CASSFLTGSETQYF; CDR3 DNA: TGTGCCAGCAGTTTCCTGACAGGGTCAGAGACCCAGTACTTC
clone size: few; J gene: TRBJ2-7; V gene: TRBV19; D gene: TRBD1; CDR3 protein: CASSIGEGGWDRGSYEQYF; CDR3 DNA: TGTGCCAGTAGTATAGGTGAAGGAGGTTGGGACAGGGGCTCCTACGAGCAGTACTTC
clone size: .; J gene: TRBJ2-7; V gene: TRBV20-1; D gene: TRBD1; CDR3 protein: CSAADREDYEQYF; CDR3 DNA: TGCAGTGCTGCCGACAGGGAAGATTACGAGCAGTACTTC
clone size: many; J gene: TRBJ1-5; V gene: TRBV28; D gene: .; CDR3 protein: CASSPGGGPVNQPQHF; CDR3 DNA: TGTGCCAGCAGCCCCGGGGGGGGTCCAGTCAATCAGCCCCAGCATTTT
clone size: few; J gene: TRBJ2-2; V gene: TRBV7-2; D gene: .; CDR3 protein: CASSPFPGELLF; CDR3 DNA: TGTGCCAGCAGCCCCTTTCCCGGGGAGCTGCTTTTT
clone size: few; J gene: TRBJ1-2; V gene: TRBV11-3; D gene: .; CDR3 protein: CASSFVGEGHGYTF; CDR3 DNA: TGTGCCAGCAGCTTCGTTGGGGAGGGCCATGGCTACACCTTC
clone size: .; J gene: TRBJ2-1; V gene: TRBV4-2; D gene: TRBD2; CDR3 protein: CASSQGSGARNEQLF; CDR3 DNA: TGTGCCAGCAGCCAAGGGAGCGGGGCACGCAATGAGCAGCTCTTC
clone size: many; J gene: TRBJ1-1; V gene: TRBV20-1; D gene: .; CDR3 protein: CSASRLGPPQNTEAFF; CDR3 DNA: TGCAGTGCTAGCCGTTTGGGGCCACCGCAGAACACTGAAGCTTTCTTT
clone size: many; J gene: TRBJ1-2; V gene: TRBV7-2; D gene: .; CDR3 protein: CASTPRVGRSNYGYTF; CDR3 DNA: TGTGCCAGCACCCCTAGGGTCGGCAGATCTAACTATGGCTACACCTTC
clone size: .; J gene: TRBJ2-5; V gene: TRBV4-3; D gene: .; CDR3 protein: CASSPRYSQETQYF; CDR3 DNA: TGCGCCAGCAGCCCAAGATACTCCCAAGAGACCCAGTACTTC
clone size: .; J gene: TRBJ2-5; V gene: TRBV4-3; D gene: TRBD2; CDR3 protein: CASSQDVSSGEGTQYF; CDR3 DNA: TGCGCCAGCAGCCAAGATGTCTCTAGCGGGGAGGGGACCCAGTACTTC
clone size: .; J gene: TRBJ1-5; V gene: TRBV7-9; D gene: TRBD1; CDR3 protein: CASSKDRDSNQPQHF; CDR3 DNA: TGTGCCAGCAGCAAGGACAGGGATAGCAATCAGCCCCAGCATTTT
clone size: many; J gene: TRBJ2-1; V gene: TRBV7-2; D gene: TRBD2; CDR3 protein: CASSSVSGGALNEQFF; CDR3 DNA: TGTGCCAGCAGCTCCGTTAGCGGGGGGGCTCTCAATGAGCAGTTCTTC
clone size: .; J gene: TRBJ2-7; V gene: TRBV10-2; D gene: .; CDR3 protein: CASSGTFSYEQYF; CDR3 DNA: TGCGCCAGCAGTGGGACTTTCTCCTACGAGCAGTACTTC
clone size: many; J gene: TRBJ1-1; V gene: TRBV12-3/TRBV12-4; D gene: TRBD1; CDR3 protein: CASRSTGQVTEAFF; CDR3 DNA: TGTGCCAGCAGATCGACAGGGCAGGTCACTGAAGCTTTCTTT
clone size: many; J gene: TRBJ2-3; V gene: TRBV7-8; D gene: TRBD2; CDR3 protein: CASSLGLAGTADTQYF; CDR3 DNA: TGTGCCAGCAGCCTCGGACTAGCGGGAACGGCAGATACGCAGTATTTT
clone size: few; J gene: TRBJ1-1; V gene: TRBV7-9; D gene: .; CDR3 protein: CASSYWEGGTEAFF; CDR3 DNA: TGTGCCAGCAGCTACTGGGAGGGGGGAACTGAAGCTTTCTTT